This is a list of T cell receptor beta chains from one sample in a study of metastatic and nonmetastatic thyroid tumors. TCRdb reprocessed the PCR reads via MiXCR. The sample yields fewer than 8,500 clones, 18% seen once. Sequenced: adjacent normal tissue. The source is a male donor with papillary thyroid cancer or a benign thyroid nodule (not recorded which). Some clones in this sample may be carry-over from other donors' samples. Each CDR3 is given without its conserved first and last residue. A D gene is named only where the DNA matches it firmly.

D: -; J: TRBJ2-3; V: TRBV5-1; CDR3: ASSLEPPRSRGADTQY
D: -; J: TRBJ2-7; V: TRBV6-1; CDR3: ASTNRDYEQY
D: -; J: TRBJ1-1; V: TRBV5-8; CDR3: ASSRGDAF
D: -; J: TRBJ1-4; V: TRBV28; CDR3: ASSLYGGTNEKLF
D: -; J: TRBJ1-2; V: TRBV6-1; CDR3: ASSSGTDYGYT
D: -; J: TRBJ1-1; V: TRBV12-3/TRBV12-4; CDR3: ASSLKQAQAF
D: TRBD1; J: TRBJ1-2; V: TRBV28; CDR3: ASSYRGQYYGYT
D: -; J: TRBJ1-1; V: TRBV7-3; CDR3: ASSANGNTEAF
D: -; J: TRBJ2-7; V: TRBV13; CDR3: ASSLGRTSQSYEQY
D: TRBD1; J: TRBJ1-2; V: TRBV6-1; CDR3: AASGTGGYGYT
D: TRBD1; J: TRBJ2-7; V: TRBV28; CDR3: ASSLVGTVYEQY
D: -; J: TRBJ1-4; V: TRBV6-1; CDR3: ASSEMGGRGEKLF
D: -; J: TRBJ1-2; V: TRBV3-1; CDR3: ASSLQQGFQYGYT
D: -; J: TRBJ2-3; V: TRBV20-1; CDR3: SAAGGSIRTDTQY
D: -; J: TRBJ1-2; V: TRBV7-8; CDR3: ASSPRRGAISYGYT
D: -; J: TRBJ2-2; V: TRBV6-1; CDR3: ATLWQRNTGELF
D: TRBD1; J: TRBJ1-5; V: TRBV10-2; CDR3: ASSRAGGAGQPQH
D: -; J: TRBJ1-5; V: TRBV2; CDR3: ASREVAHDQPQH
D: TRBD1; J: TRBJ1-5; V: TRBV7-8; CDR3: ASSPNTGGGGNQPQH
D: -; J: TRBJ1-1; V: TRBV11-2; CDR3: ASSLLSGSVNTEAF
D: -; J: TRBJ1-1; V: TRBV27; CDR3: ASSFTLGGYTEAF
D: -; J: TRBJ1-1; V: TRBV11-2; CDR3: ASSRGPQNTEAF